These 21 T cell receptor beta chains share one sample of origin, sequenced in a study of shared clonotypes between healthy human individuals. Repertoires were generated with immunoSEQ multiplex PCR, while TCRdb's copy carries only in-frame clones and drops some. The table includes about 110,000 clones, 68% detected once. The sample comprised memory CD8+ T cells sorted from blood. Regarding subset: CD45RO+ cells pooled with CCR7-negative TemRA cells. These receptors were collected from a woman in her twenties or thirties in good health.

The chain carries TRBV2 and TRBJ1-2; 8 bases align to TRBD1. CDR1 and CDR2 from the germline V gene are SNHLY and FYNNEI. The V segment lost 4 bases and the J segment 4 bases; nucleotides outside the gene matches: 2. This CDR3 comprises 13 residues. Written as DNA, the CDR3 is TGTGCCAGCAGTGGGACAGGGAGCTATGGCTACACCTTC. Amino acids: CASSGTGSYGYTF.

CDR3 DNA sequence: TGCGCCAGCAGCCTCCAGGGGGCGGGAGGCTCCTACGAGCAGTACTTC. Translated: CASSLQGAGGSYEQYF. This chain connects TRBV4-1 to TRBJ2-7; either TRBD1 or TRBD2 may fit D (8 bases each). The germline CDR1 and CDR2 sequences are MGHRA and YSYEKL. V gave up 4 bases and J gave up 0 bases, with 16 bases separating them. This CDR3 spans 16 amino acids.

This clone was picked up a small number of times. V gene TRBV6-4 combines with J gene TRBJ1-1, with 7 nucleotides matching TRBD1. CDR1 and CDR2 (germline): MRHNA, SNTAGT. This CDR3 is built from 15 residues. The J segment lost 4 bases and the V segment lost 5 bases, leaving 10 bases of the junction unmatched. CDR3 bases: TGTGCCAGCAGTAGAGAACAGGGGTCCGGCACTGAAGCTTTCTTT. It yields the protein CASSREQGSGTEAFF.

The gene calls are TRBV4-1 and TRBJ2-7; TRBD1 agrees at 7 bases. This CDR3 spans 15 amino acids. J lost 2 bases, V lost 3 bases, and 7 bases had no gene match. Germline V gene sequence: CDR1 MGHRA, CDR2 YSYEKL. CDR3 protein: CASSHHTGATYEQYF. CDR3 DNA sequence: TGCGCCAGCAGCCACCACACAGGGGCCACCTACGAGCAGTACTTC.

Only one count was recorded for this clone. CDR3 DNA: TGTGCCATCAGTGGCGGGACTAGCGGGAGGGCCTCCACCTACGAGCAGTACTTC. It yields the protein CAISGGTSGRASTYEQYF. The V gene is TRBV10-3, the J gene TRBJ2-7; 16 bases line up with TRBD2. Germline trimming cut 4 bases from V and 2 bases from J; bases unmatched to any gene: 8. In germline, CDR1 is ENHRY, CDR2 SYGVKD. CDR3 length: 18 amino acids.

V and J are TRBV25-1 and TRBJ2-1; 14 nucleotides match TRBD2. Per germline, CDR1 MGHDK and CDR2 SYGVNS. V was pared by 8 bases and J by 5 bases, with 2 bases of the junction left unmatched. This CDR3 has 14 residues. DNA of the CDR3: TGTGCCAGCGGGGGACTAGCGGGGGACAATGAGCAGTTCTTC. It encodes CASGGLAGDNEQFF.

The chain links TRBV11-3 to TRBJ1-1, with 7 bases matching TRBD1. This CDR3 is built from 13 residues. In germline, CDR1 is SGHNT, CDR2 YENEEA. J gave up 5 bases and V 5 bases, and 5 bases lay outside the gene matches. The DNA for the CDR3 is TGTGCCAGCAGCCCAGGGGGATATACTGAAGCTTTCTTT. It encodes CASSPGGYTEAFF.

The chain carries TRBV2 and TRBJ2-7; TRBD2 aligns across 8 bases. This CDR3 contains 17 residues. CDR1 is SNHLY, CDR2 FYNNEI, per germline. With V trimmed by 10 bases and J by 3 bases, 20 bases remained unmatched. The CDR3 nucleotides read TGTGCCAACCCGAGGACCATCTTGACTAGCGAGTACTACGAGCAGTACTTC. This translates into CANPRTILTSEYYEQYF.

The J gene is TRBJ2-2, the V gene TRBV28; 10 positions agree with TRBD2. Germline loops: CDR1 MDHEN, CDR2 SYDVKM. The CDR3 covers 16 residues. Trimming took 2 bases from V and 3 from J; bases not matched to a gene: 3. As DNA, the CDR3 is TGTGCCAGCAGTTTAGTCCTAGCGGGAGACACCGGGGAGCTGTTTTTT. Protein product: CASSLVLAGDTGELFF. The variable domain in full, with the rest retrieved from reference TRBV28 and TRBJ2-2, is DVKVTQSSRYLVKRTGEKVFLECVQDMDHENMFWYRQDPGLGLRLIYFSYDVKMKEKGDIPEGYSVSREKKERFSLILESASTNQTSMYLCASSLVLAGDTGELFFGEGSRLTVL.

In DNA form, the CDR3 reads TGTGCCAGCAGTTTTTCGCTTGGGGCCAACGTCCTGACTTTC. Translated: CASSFSLGANVLTF. V and J are TRBV27 and TRBJ2-6, with D unclear. Germline V lookup: CDR1 MNHEY, CDR2 SMNVEV (reference sequence). The CDR3 sequence is 14 residues long. Trimming pared 3 bases from V and 3 bases from J, leaving 6 bases between.

The rearrangement joins TRBV7-2 to TRBJ2-3; TRBD2 matches 9 bases. Germline CDR1 is SGHTA and CDR2 is FQGNSA. The CDR3 is made up of 15 amino acids. J lost 2 bases, V lost 2 bases, and 2 bases had no gene match. The CDR3 DNA reads as TGTGCCAGCAGCTTATTAGCGGGAGACACAGATACGCAGTATTTT. Its protein is CASSLLAGDTDTQYF.

This clone has only one observation. The rearrangement uses TRBV7-2 and TRBJ2-3; no definite D call. The CDR3 length is 14 residues. V lost 3 bases and J 0 bases, leaving 7 bases between the germline ends. The germline CDR1 and CDR2 sequences are SGHTA and FQGNSA. CDR3 amino acids: CASSFRGSTDTQYF. The CDR3 DNA reads TGTGCCAGCAGCTTTCGAGGAAGCACAGATACGCAGTATTTT.

This sequence joins TRBV28 and TRBJ2-7; D might be TRBD1 or TRBD2, each matching 5 bases. V shed 6 bases and J shed 4 bases, with 13 bases lying between them. This CDR3 is 13 amino acids long. CDR1 and CDR2 (germline): MDHEN, SYDVKM. The CDR3, as DNA: TGTGCCAGCAGCCGGGACGGGCTATACGAGCAGTACTTC. Its translation: CASSRDGLYEQYF.

The rearrangement joins TRBV13 to TRBJ2-7; D is unresolved. Per germline, CDR1 PRHDT and CDR2 FYEKMQ (reference sequence). V shed 8 bases and J shed 6 bases, with 8 bases lying between them. The CDR3 is 10 residues long. CDR3: CASARREQYF. The DNA of the CDR3 is TGTGCCAGCGCACGGCGCGAGCAGTACTTC.

This clone has only a few counts. V is TRBV7-8 and J is TRBJ2-7; 8 positions match TRBD2. Germline assignment: CDR1 SGHVS and CDR2 FQNEAQ. V lost 5 bases, J lost 2 bases, and 8 bases stayed unmatched. The CDR3 contains 15 residues. CDR3 sequence (DNA): TGTGCCAGCAGCGTCAATAGCGGGACCACCTACGAGCAGTACTTC. Its translation is CASSVNSGTTYEQYF.

The chain has TRBV9 and TRBJ1-1; D remains unclear. V was shortened by 0 bases and J by 5 bases, with 11 bases between the two germline ends. From germline, CDR1 is SGDLS and CDR2 YYNGEE. The CDR3 has 14 residues. CDR3 residues: CASSVDNPGTEAFF. CDR3 DNA: TGTGCCAGCAGCGTAGATAACCCTGGAACTGAAGCTTTCTTT.

J is TRBJ2-1 and V is TRBV10-1; 11 bases are shared with TRBD2. J gave up 6 bases and V 5 bases, and 3 bases lay outside the gene matches. The CDR3 is made up of 14 amino acids. CDR1 and CDR2 (germline): WNHNN, SYGVQD (reference sequence). CDR3 loop: CASSSLAGVNEQFF. The CDR3 DNA follows: TGCGCCAGCAGTTCACTAGCGGGAGTCAATGAGCAGTTCTTC.

The gene calls are TRBV2 and TRBJ2-2; 9 bases are a match to TRBD1. The V and J ends lost 2 bases and 7 bases, in that order; junction bases with no gene match: 8. The CDR3 is 16 amino acids. Germline lookup yields CDR1 SNHLY and CDR2 FYNNEI. The DNA of the CDR3 is TGTGCCAGCAGTGAAACCCTGACAGGGGGTAACGGGGAGCTGTTTTTT. Amino acid sequence: CASSETLTGGNGELFF. The full variable domain, rest sourced from reference TRBV2 and TRBJ2-2, is EPEVTQTPSHQVTQMGQEVILRCVPISNHLYFYWYRQILGQKVEFLVSFYNNEISEKSEIFDDQFSVERPDGSNFTLKIRSTKLEDSAMYFCASSETLTGGNGELFFGEGSRLTVL.

The chain links TRBV4-1 to TRBJ2-7; TRBD2 might be the D (6 bases). In germline, CDR1 is MGHRA, CDR2 YSYEKL. V lost 0 bases and J 4 bases, leaving 19 bases between the germline ends. There are 17 residues in the CDR3. CDR3 nucleotides: TGCGCCAGCAGCCAAGATGACTTGGCGGGAACGTCATACGAGCAGTACTTC. The encoded protein is CASSQDDLAGTSYEQYF.

The chain couples TRBV6-4 to TRBJ2-2; D gene uncertain. CDR1 and CDR2 (germline): MRHNA, SNTAGT. The ends were cut back, 6 bases at V and 5 bases at J, with 7 bases in the middle. The CDR3 consists of 12 residues. This CDR3 reads CASREDTGELFF. CDR3 DNA: TGTGCCAGCAGAGAAGATACCGGGGAGCTGTTTTTT.

The rearrangement joins TRBV2 to TRBJ1-5; D remains unclear. This CDR3 has 14 amino acids. Germline V lookup: CDR1 SNHLY, CDR2 FYNNEI. The V gene lost 7 bases and the J gene lost 1 base, with 11 bases spanning the gap. CDR3 sequence (DNA): TGTGCCAGCACCCTGTCGGGGAGCAATCAGCCCCAGCATTTT. Its protein is CASTLSGSNQPQHF.